This T cell receptor (beta chain) was retrieved from a study of identical twins. Trimming pared 0 bases from V and 0 bases from J, leaving 8 bases between. Germline assignment: CDR1 LGHDT and CDR2 YNNKEL (reference sequence). The CDR3 is made up of 16 amino acids. In its sample, this clonotype was seen many times. TCRdb used MiXCR to reprocess the 5' RACE reads, holding one entry per CDR3 protein. The sample holds about 700,000 distinct CDR3 sequences, 8.5% to 9.5% seen once. These data were also filed under a second study, of yellow fever vaccine responses in identical twins.

Source material: PBMCs. The chain is built from TRBV3-1 and TRBJ2-2; maybe TRBD2 (6 bases). The sequence was collected from a woman younger than 30 in good health. The CDR3 DNA sequence: TGTGCCAGCAGCCAAGATCGACTAGCGAACACCGGGGAGCTGTTTTTT. It specifies CASSQDRLANTGELFF.